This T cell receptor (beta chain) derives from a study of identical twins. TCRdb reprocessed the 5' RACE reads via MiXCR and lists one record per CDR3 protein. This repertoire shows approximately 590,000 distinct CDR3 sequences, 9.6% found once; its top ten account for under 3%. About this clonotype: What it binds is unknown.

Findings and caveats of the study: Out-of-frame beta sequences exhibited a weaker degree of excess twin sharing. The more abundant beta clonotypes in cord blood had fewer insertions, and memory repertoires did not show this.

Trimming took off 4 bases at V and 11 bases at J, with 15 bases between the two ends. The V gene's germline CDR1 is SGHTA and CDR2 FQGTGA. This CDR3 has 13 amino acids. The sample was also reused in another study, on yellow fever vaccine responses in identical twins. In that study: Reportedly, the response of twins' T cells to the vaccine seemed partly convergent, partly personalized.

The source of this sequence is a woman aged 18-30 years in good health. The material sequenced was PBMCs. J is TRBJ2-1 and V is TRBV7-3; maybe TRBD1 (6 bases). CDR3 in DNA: TGTGCCAGCAGCTCCCAGGGGACGGGACAGCAGTTCTTC. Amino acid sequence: CASSSQGTGQQFF.